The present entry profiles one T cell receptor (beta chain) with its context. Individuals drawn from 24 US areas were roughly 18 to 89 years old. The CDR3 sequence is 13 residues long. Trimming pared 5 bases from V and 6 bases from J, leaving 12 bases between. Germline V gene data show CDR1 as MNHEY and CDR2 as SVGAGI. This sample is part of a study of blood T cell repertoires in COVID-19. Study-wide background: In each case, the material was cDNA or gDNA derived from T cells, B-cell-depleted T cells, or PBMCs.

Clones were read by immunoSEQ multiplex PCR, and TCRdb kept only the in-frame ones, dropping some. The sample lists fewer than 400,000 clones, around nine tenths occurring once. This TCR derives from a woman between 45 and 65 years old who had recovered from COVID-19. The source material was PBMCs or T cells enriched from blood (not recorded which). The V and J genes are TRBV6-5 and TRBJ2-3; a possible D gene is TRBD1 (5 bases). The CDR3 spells CASSLLPGDTQYF. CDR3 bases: TGTGCCAGCAGTCTCCTCCCAGGGGATACGCAGTATTTT.